This TCR beta chain is drawn from a study of HIV-infected children after antiretroviral therapy interruption. Unique molecular identifiers were included in an RNA-based 3' RACE TCR library. One entry per CDR3 protein, called by TCRdb with MiXCR from the 3' RACE reads. The sample has about 89,000 distinct CDR3 sequences; 6.9% are singletons. Treatment described: PENTA 11 planned treatment interruption arm or continuous ART arm. Germline CDR1 is DFQATT and CDR2 is SNEGSKA (reference sequence). V was trimmed by 3 bases and J by 0 bases, leaving 9 bases between them. The CDR3 has 14 residues. Many counts were recorded for this clonotype.

The sequence was obtained from a pool of human donors with HIV. The sample here was CD45RA+ CD4+ T cells from PBMCs, pooled from several time points, taken from a donor given antiretroviral therapy, either interrupted or continuous. Specified subset: naive CD4+ CD45RA+ CD45RO- T cells. The chain has TRBV20-1 and TRBJ2-1; D is undetermined. The CDR3 protein is CSASSISSYNEQFF. CDR3 nucleotides: TGCAGTGCTAGTTCCATAAGCTCCTACAATGAGCAGTTCTTC.